These T cell receptor beta chains were read from a single sample in a study of cytomegalovirus exposure and HLA in healthy donors. Some clones are missing from TCRdb's copy, which holds only in-frame ones; the method was immunoSEQ multiplex PCR. In the table there are approximately 140,000 clones, around 79% of which are singletons. Input material: PBMCs. These receptors were taken from a middle-aged woman in good health and CMV-seropositive. Both conserved end residues are part of each CDR3. D genes are given only for firm matches.

V: TRBV5-1
D: -
CDR3: CASRSVAGLNYGYTF

V: TRBV18
D: -
CDR3: CASSPPSLNTEAFF

V: TRBV5-4
D: -
CDR3: CASSLGSLNTEAFF

V: TRBV5-4
D: TRBD1
CDR3: CASSLGAGTGGEQYF

V: TRBV28
D: -
CDR3: CASGSAGDNEKLFF

V: TRBV4-2
D: TRBD1
CDR3: CASTARGESSPLHF

V: TRBV5-6
D: -
CDR3: CASSLPGTEAFF

V: TRBV11-2
D: TRBD1
CDR3: CASSFGTGNTEAFF

V: TRBV6-1
D: TRBD2
CDR3: CASSGSGRVHEQYF

V: TRBV19
D: TRBD1
CDR3: CASSNSGTAYEQYF

V: TRBV19
D: -
CDR3: CASTNRPPYEQYF

V: TRBV5-1
D: -
CDR3: CASSLGGTYEQYF

V: TRBV19
D: -
CDR3: CASSPWAGNTEAFF

V: TRBV6-5
D: -
CDR3: CASSGQLSNQPQHF

V: TRBV6-5
D: TRBD1
CDR3: CASSYSMGQSYEQYF

V: TRBV2
D: TRBD1
CDR3: CASSEGDRGTGYTF

V: TRBV28
D: TRBD1
CDR3: CASTLNWGQGANTGELFF

V: TRBV4-2
D: TRBD2
CDR3: CASSQGTAGVYEQFF

V: TRBV5-1
D: -
CDR3: CASSLGGQQETQYF

V: TRBV28
D: -
CDR3: CASSAGNSNQPQHF

V: TRBV6-5
D: TRBD1
CDR3: CASSYSRQGGPYEQYF

V: TRBV5-1
D: TRBD1
CDR3: CASSPRTGVDTEAFF

V: TRBV28
D: -
CDR3: CASSWGQNYGYTF

V: TRBV28
D: -
CDR3: CASSSDRALSNQPQHF

V: TRBV12-5
D: TRBD1
CDR3: CASGFSTGTGEKEKLFF

V: TRBV11-2
D: TRBD2
CDR3: CASSFLAGEAREQYF

V: TRBV13
D: TRBD1
CDR3: CASSFGQGDSPLHF

V: TRBV19
D: -
CDR3: CASTLTDSGNTIYF

V: TRBV7-3
D: TRBD1
CDR3: CASSLGQGAGDTQYF

V: TRBV6-4
D: TRBD1
CDR3: CASSRDSINTEAFF

V: TRBV4-1
D: TRBD1
CDR3: CASSPGQGAGLNEKLFF

V: TRBV29-1
D: -
CDR3: CSVRSEQANSYTF

V: TRBV5-5
D: TRBD2
CDR3: CASSSDPGLAGEDTQYF

V: TRBV27
D: -
CDR3: CASSLPANTGELFF

V: TRBV18
D: -
CDR3: CASSPTSTDTQYF

V: TRBV19
D: TRBD2
CDR3: CASSMGRDYYNEQFF

V: TRBV27
D: -
CDR3: CASSSGAHYGYTF

V: TRBV28
D: -
CDR3: CASWEGERNTIYF

V: TRBV6-6
D: TRBD1
CDR3: CASRTQGANGYTF

V: TRBV2
D: -
CDR3: CASSEFSGEPYGYTF

V: TRBV18
D: -
CDR3: CASSPPALSGNTIYF

V: TRBV6-1
D: TRBD1
CDR3: CASSESPQGGDYGYTF

V: TRBV6-6
D: TRBD1
CDR3: CASRNTGGLGNTIYF

V: TRBV5-1
D: -
CDR3: CASSLGQSGANVLTF